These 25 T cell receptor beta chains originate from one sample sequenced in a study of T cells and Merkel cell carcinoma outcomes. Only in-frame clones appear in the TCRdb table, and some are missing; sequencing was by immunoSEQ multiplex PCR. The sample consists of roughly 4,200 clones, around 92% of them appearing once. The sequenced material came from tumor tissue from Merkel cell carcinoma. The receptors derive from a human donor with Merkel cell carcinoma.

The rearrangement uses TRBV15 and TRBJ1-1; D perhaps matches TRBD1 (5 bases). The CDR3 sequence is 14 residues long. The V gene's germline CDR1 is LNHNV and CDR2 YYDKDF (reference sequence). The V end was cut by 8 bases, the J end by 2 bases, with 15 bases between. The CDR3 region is CATAGGTLNTEAFF. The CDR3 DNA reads TGTGCCACCGCCGGGGGGACTTTAAACACTGAAGCTTTCTTT.

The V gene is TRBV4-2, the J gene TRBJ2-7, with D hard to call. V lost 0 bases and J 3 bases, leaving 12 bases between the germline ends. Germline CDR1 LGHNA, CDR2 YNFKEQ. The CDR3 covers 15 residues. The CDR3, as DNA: TGTGCCAGCAGCCAAGACGGCAGTTTCAACTACGAGCAGTACTTC. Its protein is CASSQDGSFNYEQYF.

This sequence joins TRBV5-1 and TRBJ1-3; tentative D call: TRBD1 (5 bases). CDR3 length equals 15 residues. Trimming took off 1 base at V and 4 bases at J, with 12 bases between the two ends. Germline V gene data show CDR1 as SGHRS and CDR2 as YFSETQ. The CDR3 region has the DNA TGCGCCAGCAGCTTGTTGTCAGGGTACGGAAACACCATATATTTT. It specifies CASSLLSGYGNTIYF.

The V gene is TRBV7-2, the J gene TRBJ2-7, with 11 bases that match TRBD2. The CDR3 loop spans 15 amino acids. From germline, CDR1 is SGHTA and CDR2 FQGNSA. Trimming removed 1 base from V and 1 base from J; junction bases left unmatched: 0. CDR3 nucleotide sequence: TGTGCCAGCAGCTTAGGGACTAGCGGGTCCTACGAGCAGTACTTC. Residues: CASSLGTSGSYEQYF. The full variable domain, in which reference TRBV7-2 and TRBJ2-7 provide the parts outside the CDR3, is GAGVSQSPSNKVTEKGKDVELRCDPISGHTALYWYRQSLGQGLEFLIYFQGNSAPDKSGLPSDRFSAERTGGSVSTLTIQRTQQEDSAVYLCASSLGTSGSYEQYFGPGTRLTVT.

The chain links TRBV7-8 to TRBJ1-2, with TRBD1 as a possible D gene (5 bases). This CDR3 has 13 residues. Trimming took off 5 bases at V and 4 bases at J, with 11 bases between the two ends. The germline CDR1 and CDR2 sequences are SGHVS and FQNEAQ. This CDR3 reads CASSPDSFYGYTF. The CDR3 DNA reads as TGTGCCAGCAGCCCTGACAGTTTCTATGGCTACACCTTC.

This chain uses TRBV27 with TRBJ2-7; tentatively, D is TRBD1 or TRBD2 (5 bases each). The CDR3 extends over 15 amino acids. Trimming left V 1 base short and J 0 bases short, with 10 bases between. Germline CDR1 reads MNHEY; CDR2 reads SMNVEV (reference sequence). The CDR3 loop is CASSLLLGTSYEQYF. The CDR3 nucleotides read TGTGCCAGCAGTTTATTACTAGGGACCTCCTACGAGCAGTACTTC.

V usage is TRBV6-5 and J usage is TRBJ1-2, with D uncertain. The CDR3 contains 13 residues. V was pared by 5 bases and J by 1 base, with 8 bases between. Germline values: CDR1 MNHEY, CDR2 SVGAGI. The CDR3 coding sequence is TGTGCCAGCAGTCCTCACGATAACTATGGCTACACCTTC. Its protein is CASSPHDNYGYTF.

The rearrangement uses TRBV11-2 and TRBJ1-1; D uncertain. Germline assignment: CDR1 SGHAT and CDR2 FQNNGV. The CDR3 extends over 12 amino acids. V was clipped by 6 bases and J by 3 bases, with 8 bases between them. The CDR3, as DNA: TGTGCCAGCAGTCGGTGGGACACTGAAGCTTTCTTT. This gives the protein CASSRWDTEAFF.

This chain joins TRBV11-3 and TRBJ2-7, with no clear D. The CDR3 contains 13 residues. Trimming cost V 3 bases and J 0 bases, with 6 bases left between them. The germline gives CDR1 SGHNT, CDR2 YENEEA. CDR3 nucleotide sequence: TGTGCCAGCAGCTTCCGCGGCTCCTACGAGCAGTACTTC. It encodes CASSFRGSYEQYF.

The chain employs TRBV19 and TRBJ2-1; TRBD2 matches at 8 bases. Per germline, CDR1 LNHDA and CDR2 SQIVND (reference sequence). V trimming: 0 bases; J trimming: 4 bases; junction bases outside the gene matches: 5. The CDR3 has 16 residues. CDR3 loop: CASSIEASGPYNEQFF. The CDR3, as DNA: TGTGCCAGTAGTATAGAGGCTAGCGGGCCATACAATGAGCAGTTCTTC.

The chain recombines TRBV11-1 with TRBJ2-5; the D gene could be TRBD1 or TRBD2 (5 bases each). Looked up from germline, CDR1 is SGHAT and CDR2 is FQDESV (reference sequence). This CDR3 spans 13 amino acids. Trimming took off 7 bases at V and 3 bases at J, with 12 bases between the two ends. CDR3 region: CASTRDGEETQYF. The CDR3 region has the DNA TGTGCCAGCACCCGGGACGGGGAAGAGACCCAGTACTTC.

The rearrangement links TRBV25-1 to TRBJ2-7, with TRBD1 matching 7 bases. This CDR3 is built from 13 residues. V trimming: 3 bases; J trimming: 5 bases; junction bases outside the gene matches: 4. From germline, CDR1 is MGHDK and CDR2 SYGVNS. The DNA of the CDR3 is TGTGCCAGCAGTGAGACAGGGTCCCACGAGCAGTACTTC. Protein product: CASSETGSHEQYF.

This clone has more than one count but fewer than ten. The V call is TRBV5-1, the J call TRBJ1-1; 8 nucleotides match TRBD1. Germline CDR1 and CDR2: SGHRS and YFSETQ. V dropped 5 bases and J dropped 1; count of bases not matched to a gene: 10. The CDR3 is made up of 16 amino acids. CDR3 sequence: CASSSGTGQRNTEAFF. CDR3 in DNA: TGCGCCAGCAGTTCCGGGACAGGCCAAAGGAACACTGAAGCTTTCTTT.

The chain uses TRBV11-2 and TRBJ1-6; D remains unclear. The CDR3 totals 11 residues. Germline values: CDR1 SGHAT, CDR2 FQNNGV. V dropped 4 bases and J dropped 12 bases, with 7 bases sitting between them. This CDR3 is CASSSGGPLHF. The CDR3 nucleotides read TGTGCCAGCAGCTCGGGAGGACCCCTCCACTTT. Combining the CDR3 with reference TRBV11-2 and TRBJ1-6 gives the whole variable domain EAGVAQSPRYKIIEKRQSVAFWCNPISGHATLYWYQQILGQGPKLLIQFQNNGVVDDSQLPKDRFSAERLKGVDSTLKIQPAKLEDSAVYLCASSSGGPLHFGNGTRLTVT.

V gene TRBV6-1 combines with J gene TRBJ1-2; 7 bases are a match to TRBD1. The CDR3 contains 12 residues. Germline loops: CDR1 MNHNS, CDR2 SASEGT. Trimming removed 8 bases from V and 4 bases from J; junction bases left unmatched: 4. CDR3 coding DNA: TGTGCCAGCTCCTGGACAGGCTATGGCTACACCTTC. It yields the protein CASSWTGYGYTF.

CDR3 in amino acids: CSVVQRSTGEQFF. The CDR3, as DNA: TGCAGCGTTGTTCAGCGGTCCACGGGAGAGCAGTTCTTC. This chain connects TRBV29-1 to TRBJ2-1; D is perhaps TRBD2 (5 bases). Trimming took off 4 bases at V and 10 bases at J, with 17 bases between the two ends. Germline V gene lookup returns CDR1 SQVTM and CDR2 ANQGSEA. The CDR3 sequence is 13 residues long.

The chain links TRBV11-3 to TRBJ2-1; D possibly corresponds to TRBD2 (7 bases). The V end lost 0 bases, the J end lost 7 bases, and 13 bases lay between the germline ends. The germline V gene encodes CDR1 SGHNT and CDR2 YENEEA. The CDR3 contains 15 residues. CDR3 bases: TGTGCCAGCAGCTTAGATATGGGGAGGGGGAATGAGCAGTTCTTC. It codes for CASSLDMGRGNEQFF.

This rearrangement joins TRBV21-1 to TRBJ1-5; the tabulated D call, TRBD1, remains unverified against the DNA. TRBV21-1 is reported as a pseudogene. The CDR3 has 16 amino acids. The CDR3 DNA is TGTGCCAGCAATCCGGGACAGGGATATAGCAATCAGCCCCAGCATTTT. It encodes CASNPGQGYSNQPQHF.

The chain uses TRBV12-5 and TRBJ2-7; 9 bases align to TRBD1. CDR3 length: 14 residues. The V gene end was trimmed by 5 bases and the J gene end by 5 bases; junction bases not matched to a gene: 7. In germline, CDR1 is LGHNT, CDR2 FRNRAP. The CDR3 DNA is TGTGCTAGTGGTGCCTCCGGGACAGGGCACGAGCAGTACTTC. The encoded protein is CASGASGTGHEQYF.

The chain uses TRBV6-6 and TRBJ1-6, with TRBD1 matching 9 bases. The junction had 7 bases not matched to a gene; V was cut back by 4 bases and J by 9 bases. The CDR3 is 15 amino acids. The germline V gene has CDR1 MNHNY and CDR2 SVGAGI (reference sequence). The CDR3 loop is CASSFLGQGASPLHF. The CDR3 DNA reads TGTGCCAGCAGTTTCCTGGGACAGGGAGCTTCACCCCTCCACTTT.

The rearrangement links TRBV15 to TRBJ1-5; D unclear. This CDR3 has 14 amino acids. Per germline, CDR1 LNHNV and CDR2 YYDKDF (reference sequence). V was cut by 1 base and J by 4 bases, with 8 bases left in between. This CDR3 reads CATSRVRVNQPQHF. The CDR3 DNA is TGTGCCACCAGCAGAGTTAGAGTTAATCAGCCCCAGCATTTT.

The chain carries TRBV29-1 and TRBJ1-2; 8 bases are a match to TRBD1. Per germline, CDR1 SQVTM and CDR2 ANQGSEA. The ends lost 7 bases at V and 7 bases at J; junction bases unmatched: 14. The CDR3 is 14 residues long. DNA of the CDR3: TGCAGCGCGCTACGGACAGGGCTTACGGGTGGCTACACCTTC. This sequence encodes CSALRTGLTGGYTF.

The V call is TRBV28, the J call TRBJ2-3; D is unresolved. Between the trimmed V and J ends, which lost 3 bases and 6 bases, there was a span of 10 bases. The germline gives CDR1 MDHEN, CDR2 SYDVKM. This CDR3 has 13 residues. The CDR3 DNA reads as TGTGCCAGCAGTTTTGGGTTGGGTGATACGCAGTATTTT. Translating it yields CASSFGLGDTQYF.

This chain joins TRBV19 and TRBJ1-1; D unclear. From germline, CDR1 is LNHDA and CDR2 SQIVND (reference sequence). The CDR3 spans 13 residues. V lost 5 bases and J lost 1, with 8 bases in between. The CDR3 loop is CASSLSENTEAFF. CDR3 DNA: TGTGCCAGTAGTCTGTCCGAGAACACTGAAGCTTTCTTT.

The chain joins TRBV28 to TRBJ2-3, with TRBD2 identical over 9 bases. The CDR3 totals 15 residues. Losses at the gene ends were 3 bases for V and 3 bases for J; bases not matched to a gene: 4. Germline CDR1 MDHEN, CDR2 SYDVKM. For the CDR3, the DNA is TGTGCCAGCAGTTTGTTAGCGGGAGAGACAGATACGCAGTATTTT. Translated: CASSLLAGETDTQYF.